The 32 T cell receptor beta chains given below trace back to one sample, sequenced in a study of blood T cells in healthy people across ages. It was with a sample-barcoded 5' primer and a J-beta primer mix that a second PCR of roughly 6 to 12 cycles was run. MiXCR was run by TCRdb on the 5' RACE reads, yielding one entry per CDR3 protein. The table records fewer than 900,000 distinct CDR3 sequences, roughly 49% of them present only once. The sequencing input was blood. The source of these receptors is a woman aged 60 to 75 in good health.

J is TRBJ1-2 and V is TRBV18; D not certain. This CDR3 region has 14 residues. With 3 bases removed from V and 1 base from J, the gap between germline ends came to 9 bases. Germline CDR1 and CDR2: KGHSH and LQKENI. CDR3 in DNA: TGTGCCAGCTCACCTCTAACACTTAACTATGGCTACACCTTC. It is translated as CASSPLTLNYGYTF. The variable domain in full, completed from reference TRBV18 and TRBJ1-2, reads NAGVMQNPRHLVRRRGQEARLRCSPMKGHSHVYWYRQLPEEGLKFMVYLQKENIIDESGMPKERFSAEFPKEGPSILRIQQVVRGDSAAYFCASSPLTLNYGYTFGSGTRLTVV.

CDR3 nucleotides: TGTGCCAGCTCATATGTTGACAGGACGAATTCACCCCTCCACTTT. It translates to CASSYVDRTNSPLHF. The chain carries TRBV18 and TRBJ1-6, with a possible D match to TRBD1 (6 bases). The CDR3 extends over 15 amino acids. Germline-derived CDR1 and CDR2 are KGHSH and LQKENI. Between the trimmed V and J ends, which lost 5 bases and 7 bases, there was a span of 15 bases.

This clonotype occurred a few times. The gene calls are TRBV29-1 and TRBJ2-1; TRBD2 matches 10 bases. The V and J ends lost 7 bases and 9 bases, in that order; junction bases with no gene match: 12. CDR1 is SQVTM and CDR2 is ANQGSEA in the germline V gene. The length of the CDR3 is 14 residues. CDR3 in DNA: TGCAGCGCCCCCTCAGCTAGCGGGAGACTTGAGCAGTTCTTC. Translation gives CSAPSASGRLEQFF.

This chain joins TRBV13 and TRBJ1-2; D uncertain. CDR3 length: 13 residues. The germline CDR1 and CDR2 sequences are PRHDT and FYEKMQ (reference sequence). Trimming stripped 6 bases from V and 4 bases from J, with 12 bases between. CDR3 bases: TGTGCCAGCAGACAAGCGAGGTCCTATGGCTACACCTTC. Translation gives CASRQARSYGYTF.

This chain connects TRBV7-6 to TRBJ2-7, with TRBD2 matching over 7 bases. V was pared by 3 bases and J by 1 base, with 9 bases of the junction left unmatched. CDR3 length equals 16 residues. From germline, CDR1 is SGHVS and CDR2 FNYEAQ. CDR3 coding DNA: TGTGCCAGCAGCTTCCTGGGCCGGGAGGCGTCCTACGAGCAGTACTTC. This sequence encodes CASSFLGREASYEQYF.

The V and J genes are TRBV28 and TRBJ2-7, with TRBD1 as a possible D gene (6 bases). The length of the CDR3 is 15 residues. Germline values: CDR1 MDHEN, CDR2 SYDVKM. V was clipped by 0 bases and J by 3 bases, with 12 bases between them. The CDR3 region is CASSLWAGANYEQYF. The DNA for the CDR3 is TGTGCCAGCAGTTTATGGGCAGGGGCAAACTACGAGCAGTACTTC.

Concerning this clonotype itself: Germline is not matched at one junction end, which may reflect a read error. The chain uses TRBV5-1 and TRBJ2-5, with D possibly being TRBD2 (6 bases). The J call is doubtful: the DNA matches TRBJ2-7 better. The germline CDR1 and CDR2 sequences are SGHRS and YFSETQ. This CDR3 is built from 14 residues. In DNA form, the CDR3 reads TGCGCCAACAGCTTGGAGGGCTTCAACTACGAGCAGTACTTC. This encodes CANSLEGFNYEQYF.

As concerns this clonotype: Germline is not matched at one junction end, which may reflect a read error. The rearrangement links TRBV7-8 to TRBJ1-2; D is uncertain. Per the germline V gene, CDR1 is SGHVS and CDR2 is FQNEAQ. The CDR3 sequence is 14 residues long. The CDR3 sequence is CTSSLGGFHYGYTF. The CDR3 region has the DNA TGTACCAGCAGCTTAGGTGGCTTTCACTATGGCTACACCTTC.

The V gene is TRBV4-2, the J gene TRBJ1-5, with 9 nucleotides matching TRBD1. Germline V lookup: CDR1 LGHNA, CDR2 YNFKEQ. The V gene end was trimmed by 4 bases and the J gene end by 3 bases; junction bases not matched to a gene: 4. The CDR3 consists of 15 residues. The CDR3 loop reads CASSRQGDPNQPQHF. The DNA of the CDR3 is TGTGCCAGCAGCCGACAGGGGGACCCCAATCAGCCCCAGCATTTT.

A few counts support this clonotype. This chain links TRBV6-5 with TRBJ2-7; 8 bases fit TRBD1. This CDR3 is 13 amino acids long. Trimming removed 4 bases from V and 6 bases from J; junction bases left unmatched: 5. Germline CDR1 and CDR2: MNHEY and SVGAGI. The CDR3 reads CASSSGQGGEQYF. DNA of the CDR3: TGTGCCAGCAGTTCCGGACAGGGTGGCGAGCAGTACTTC.

On this clonotype itself: A much larger clone is a single base away; this may be a read error. The DNA of the CDR3 is TGCAGCATTGAAAGTCGACTAGCGGAGTACGAGCAGTACTTC. This sequence encodes CSIESRLAEYEQYF. The J gene is TRBJ2-4, the V gene TRBV29-1, with TRBD2 matching over 9 bases. The DNA end is a closer match to TRBJ2-7, so the J assignment may be wrong. The CDR3 length is 14 residues. The germline gives CDR1 SQVTM, CDR2 ANQGSEA.

J is TRBJ2-2 and V is TRBV7-2; no definite D call. V shed 6 bases and J shed 6 bases, with 11 bases lying between them. This CDR3 has 13 residues. Germline values: CDR1 SGHTA, CDR2 FQGNSA. CDR3 nucleotide sequence: TGTGCCAGCAGTTCCCACGGCGCCGGGGAGCTGTTTTTT. It translates to CASSSHGAGELFF.

V and J are TRBV7-2 and TRBJ1-6, with 8 positions matching TRBD1. CDR1 is SGHTA, CDR2 FQGNSA, per germline. This CDR3 region has 15 residues. Trimming cost V 6 bases and J 6 bases; bases outside gene matches: 7. For the CDR3, the DNA is TGTGCCAGCAGACCCCGACAGGGGATTAATTCACCCCTCCACTTT. It encodes CASRPRQGINSPLHF.

The chain has TRBV10-3 and TRBJ1-5; 10 bases line up with TRBD1. Germline V CDR1 and CDR2: ENHRY, SYGVKD. With 8 bases clipped from V and 5 bases from J, the junction kept 3 bases outside the gene matches. The length of the CDR3 is 13 residues. CDR3 DNA: TGTGCCATCGGGACAGGGGATCATCAGCCCCAGCATTTT. The encoded protein is CAIGTGDHQPQHF.

The chain links TRBV15 to TRBJ2-5, with TRBD1 identical over 7 bases. Germline-derived CDR1 and CDR2 are LNHNV and YYDKDF (reference sequence). The CDR3 covers 16 residues. Trimming removed 1 base from V and 11 bases from J; junction bases left unmatched: 16. For the CDR3, the DNA is TGTGCCACCAGCAGAGGCTCCGGGACAGTCTACAATGAGCAGTACTTC. Translated: CATSRGSGTVYNEQYF. Based on the CDR3 plus reference TRBV15 and TRBJ2-5, the full variable domain is DAMVIQNPRYQVTQFGKPVTLSCSQTLNHNVMYWYQQKSSQAPKLLFHYYDKDFNNEADTPDNFQSRRPNTSFCFLDIRSPGLGDTAMYLCATSRGSGTVYNEQYFGPGTRLLVL.

The chain combines TRBV6-5 with TRBJ2-7; 8 nucleotides align to TRBD1. The trim removed 4 bases at V and 1 base at J, leaving 12 bases unmatched. The CDR3 has 17 amino acids. Germline V gene lookup returns CDR1 MNHEY and CDR2 SVGAGI. The CDR3 spells CASSSYATDRGSYEQYF. As DNA, the CDR3 is TGTGCCAGCAGTTCCTACGCCACCGACAGGGGTTCCTACGAGCAGTACTTC.

This clonotype was observed a handful of times. The chain is built from TRBV20-1 and TRBJ2-6; 7 nucleotides agree with TRBD2. CDR3 length: 17 amino acids. The V gene's germline CDR1 is DFQATT and CDR2 SNEGSKA (reference sequence). The junction had 8 bases not matched to a gene; V was cut back by 3 bases and J by 0 bases. The CDR3 region has the DNA TGCAGTGCTAGTTTTCAGCGGGATCCCTCTGGGGCCAACGTCCTGACTTTC. It is translated as CSASFQRDPSGANVLTF.

Only a few counts were recorded for this clonotype. The V call is TRBV5-1, the J call TRBJ2-1; possible D gene TRBD2, 6 bases. The CDR3 has 15 residues. Trimming took 4 bases from V and 8 from J, leaving 19 bases between them. Germline CDR1 and CDR2: SGHRS and YFSETQ. The CDR3 reads CASSPRAGEAHEQFF. CDR3 DNA: TGCGCCAGCAGCCCCAGAGCGGGCGAGGCCCATGAGCAGTTCTTC.

The chain couples TRBV6-5 to TRBJ2-7, with D tentatively TRBD1 (5 bases). The J call is in doubt because the DNA end fits TRBJ2-5 better. Germline V gene data show CDR1 as MNHEY and CDR2 as SVGAGI. CDR3 length: 19 residues. CDR3 bases: TGTGCCAGCAGTTACCCGCCCCTGCCCCGAGACAGTATTCGAGAGACCCAGTACTTC. The encoded protein is CASSYPPLPRDSIRETQYF.

The chain couples TRBV3-1 to TRBJ2-5; D gene uncertain. Germline loops: CDR1 LGHDT, CDR2 YNNKEL (reference sequence). This CDR3 has 13 amino acids. The ends were cut back, 4 bases at V and 4 bases at J, with 10 bases in the middle. CDR3 in amino acids: CASSLLPGETQYF. In DNA, the CDR3 is TGTGCCAGCAGCCTTCTTCCGGGAGAGACCCAGTACTTC.

This clonotype was observed at least ten times. The V call is TRBV7-2, the J call TRBJ2-5; a possible D gene is TRBD2 (5 bases). Trimming cost V 5 bases and J 3 bases, with 16 bases left between them. The CDR3 is 15 residues long. CDR1 and CDR2 from the germline V gene are SGHTA and FQGNSA. DNA of the CDR3: TGTGCCAGCAGCACTGGACCGGGATTAGAAGAGACCCAGTACTTC. It yields the protein CASSTGPGLEETQYF.

The V gene is TRBV10-3, the J gene TRBJ1-4, with 7 bases identical to TRBD1. Germline loops: CDR1 ENHRY, CDR2 SYGVKD. The length of the CDR3 is 14 residues. With 6 bases clipped from V and 3 bases from J, the junction kept 4 bases outside the gene matches. In DNA, the CDR3 is TGTGCCATCAGCGCGGGACAGCCTAATGAAAAACTGTTTTTT. Protein: CAISAGQPNEKLFF.

The V call is TRBV29-1, the J call TRBJ2-7; possible D gene TRBD1, 5 bases. V dropped 4 bases and J dropped 5 bases, with 12 bases sitting between them. CDR1 is SQVTM and CDR2 is ANQGSEA in the germline V gene. The length of the CDR3 is 12 residues. In DNA form, the CDR3 reads TGCAGCGTTGGGTCAGGGCGCCACGAGCAGTACTTC. The encoded protein is CSVGSGRHEQYF.

This clonotype has only a few counts. The chain carries TRBV27 and TRBJ1-2, with 8 positions matching TRBD1. Germline CDR1 reads MNHEY; CDR2 reads SMNVEV (reference sequence). The CDR3 runs 14 residues. The junction had 7 bases not matched to a gene; V was cut back by 3 bases and J by 7 bases. Written as DNA, the CDR3 is TGTGCCAGCAGTTTTTTGGCGACAGGGGCTGGCTACACCTTC. Protein: CASSFLATGAGYTF.

Only one count was recorded for this clonotype. The chain uses TRBV10-3 and TRBJ1-2; maybe TRBD1 (5 bases). This CDR3 region has 14 residues. V lost 7 bases, J lost 3 bases, and 15 bases lay in between. CDR1 is ENHRY, CDR2 SYGVKD, per germline. CDR3 coding DNA: TGTGCCATCATTGAACAAGGGGCAGACTATGGCTACACCTTC. Translation gives CAIIEQGADYGYTF.

V is TRBV28 and J is TRBJ2-5; TRBD2 aligns across 13 bases. This CDR3 is 14 amino acids long. The J segment lost 4 bases and the V segment lost 7 bases, leaving 3 bases of the junction unmatched. From germline, CDR1 is MDHEN and CDR2 SYDVKM. The CDR3 DNA is TGTGCCAGCATCGGGACTAGCGGGATAGAGACCCAGTACTTC. Translation gives CASIGTSGIETQYF.

On this clonotype itself: Sequence at one end of the junction differs from germline and may be a read error. The CDR3 DNA reads TGTGCCAGCAGTTTCAGTGGCTATGGCCACACCTTC. It specifies CASSFSGYGHTF. The chain uses TRBV28 and TRBJ1-2; no firm D call. From germline, CDR1 is MDHEN and CDR2 SYDVKM. CDR3 length: 12 amino acids.

V gene TRBV12-3 or TRBV12-4 combines with J gene TRBJ1-1; 7 positions match TRBD1. The CDR3 has 14 amino acids. V lost 5 bases, J lost 5 bases, and 8 bases stayed unmatched. The CDR3 DNA is TGTGCCAGCAGTATACGACAGGGTGGGACTGAAGCTTTCTTT. Translated, it gives CASSIRQGGTEAFF.

This clonotype has just a few counts. The chain recombines TRBV28 with TRBJ2-3; 10 nucleotides line up with TRBD1. The CDR3 spans 17 residues. The junction had 13 bases not matched to a gene; V was cut back by 5 bases and J by 5 bases. CDR1 is MDHEN and CDR2 is SYDVKM in the germline V gene. The CDR3 coding sequence is TGTGCCAGCAGTCCAAGGGCCGGGACAGGGGATTTAGATACGCAGTATTTT. Protein sequence: CASSPRAGTGDLDTQYF.

This clonotype was detected many times. The rearrangement joins TRBV20-1 to TRBJ2-7; 8 nucleotides align to TRBD2. V shed 0 bases and J 1 base; nucleotides not matched to a gene: 14. Looked up from germline, CDR1 is DFQATT and CDR2 is SNEGSKA (reference sequence). The CDR3 loop spans 18 amino acids. CDR3 in amino acids: CSARDRGSGISFSYEQYF. Here the CDR3 DNA reads TGCAGTGCTAGAGATCGAGGTAGCGGGATATCCTTTTCCTACGAGCAGTACTTC.

The rearrangement links TRBV3-1 to TRBJ2-3; either TRBD1 or TRBD2 may fit D (6 bases each). V shed 0 bases and J shed 2 bases, with 18 bases lying between them. This CDR3 has 18 residues. The germline CDR1 and CDR2 sequences are LGHDT and YNNKEL (reference sequence). The CDR3 coding sequence is TGTGCCAGCAGCCAAGACTACCCGGGGGCGGGACCCACAGATACGCAGTATTTT. This sequence encodes CASSQDYPGAGPTDTQYF.

In its sample, this clonotype was seen a few times. The gene calls are TRBV2 and TRBJ1-1; 7 bases match TRBD1. Looked up from germline, CDR1 is SNHLY and CDR2 is FYNNEI. Germline trimming cut 6 bases from V and 3 bases from J; bases unmatched to any gene: 4. The CDR3 totals 13 residues. CDR3 coding DNA: TGTGCCAGCAGAGCAGACAGGGACACTGAAGCTTTCTTT. Translated, it gives CASRADRDTEAFF.